The present TCR beta chain was sequenced within a study of CD8 T cells in Susac syndrome. Roughly 0.45 to 1 ug RNA was reverse transcribed with random hexamers. TCRdb independently ran MiXCR on the immunoSEQ multiplex PCR reads; one entry per CDR3 protein. The sample includes just over 300,000 distinct CDR3 sequences, 92% seen only once; the top ten take 0.065%. Germline V gives CDR1 KGHSH, CDR2 LQKENI. The length of the CDR3 is 14 residues. V was clipped by 4 bases and J by 0 bases, with 9 bases between them. Sequenced: CD4+ T cells from PBMCs. The clonotype comes from a human donor with multiple sclerosis. V gene TRBV18 combines with J gene TRBJ1-1, with D hard to call. This CDR3 reads CASSHDYLNTEAFF. CDR3 nucleotide sequence: TGTGCCAGCTCACATGACTACTTGAACACTGAAGCTTTCTTT.